This T cell receptor beta chain was profiled in a study of CD8 T cells in ankylosing spondylitis. For this clonotype: The antigen remains unidentified.

Findings and limits, study-wide: Disease-linked clones bore a CD8+ phenotype, appearing relatively rarely in peripheral blood. Reports of some motif variants in reactive arthritis synovial fluid and blood predate this one. What seemed typical of ankylosing spondylitis blood was a TCR beta motif built from roughly eight highly homologous variants.

For TCR beta, libraries came from quantitative 5'-RACE with molecular barcodes. TCRdb used MiXCR to reprocess the 5' RACE reads, holding one entry per CDR3 protein. The table includes about 500,000 distinct CDR3 sequences, about 12% detected once. CDR1 is SGHRS, CDR2 YFSETQ, per germline. Trimming removed 6 bases from V and 0 bases from J; junction bases left unmatched: 6. There are 15 residues in the CDR3. Sequenced material: blood, either unsorted or a sorted T cell fraction (not recorded which). The origin of this receptor is a male donor with ankylosing spondylitis. The V call is TRBV5-1, the J call TRBJ2-3; 8 bases are a match to TRBD2. CDR3 loop: CASIVSGDSTDTQYF. CDR3 DNA: TGCGCCAGCATCGTTAGCGGGGATAGCACAGATACGCAGTATTTT.